Each of the 29 T cell receptor beta chains below was sequenced from the same sample in a study of blood T cell repertoires in COVID-19. Sequencing used immunoSEQ multiplex PCR; TCRdb keeps in-frame clones, though not all of them. Here the sample spans around 240,000 clones, approximately 90% being singletons. The sequencing input was PBMCs or T cells enriched from blood (not recorded which). The receptors originated from a man over 45 who had been exposed to COVID-19.

The V call is TRBV28, the J call TRBJ1-2, with D possibly being TRBD1 (5 bases). Trimming cost V 1 base and J 8 bases, with 14 bases left between them. The CDR3 runs 14 residues. Germline CDR1 reads MDHEN; CDR2 reads SYDVKM. The CDR3 sequence is CASSLSQGSVGYTF. CDR3 DNA: TGTGCCAGCAGTTTATCTCAGGGTTCGGTGGGCTACACCTTC.

The CDR3 bases are TGTGCCAGCAGTGGATTGGGACAGGGGAGGTATACGCAGTATTTT. Translating it yields CASSGLGQGRYTQYF. The chain employs TRBV28 and TRBJ2-3; TRBD1 matches 10 bases. Looked up from germline, CDR1 is MDHEN and CDR2 is SYDVKM. CDR3 length equals 15 residues. V shed 5 bases and J 7 bases; nucleotides not matched to a gene: 9.

V is TRBV11-3 and J is TRBJ2-7; weak D call: TRBD1 (6 bases). Germline V gives CDR1 SGHNT, CDR2 YENEEA. The CDR3 runs to 14 residues. The germline V and J ends were trimmed by 5 bases and 1 base, with 12 bases remaining between them. The DNA of the CDR3 is TGTGCCAGCAGCCCCGGGACAACTTCCTACGAGCAGTACTTC. This gives the protein CASSPGTTSYEQYF.

The CDR3 protein is CASRVLVAASTDTQYF. The CDR3 DNA is TGCGCCAGCAGGGTATTGGTGGCGGCTAGCACAGATACGCAGTATTTT. The chain employs TRBV5-1 and TRBJ2-3; D remains ambiguous. Trimming left V 5 bases short and J 0 bases short, with 16 bases between. Per germline, CDR1 SGHRS and CDR2 YFSETQ. The CDR3 is made up of 16 amino acids. Looking up the rest from reference TRBV5-1 and TRBJ2-3 gives the full variable domain: KAGVTQTPRYLIKTRGQQVTLSCSPISGHRSVSWYQQTPGQGLQFLFEYFSETQRNKGNFPGRFSGRQFSNSRSEMNVSTLELGDSALYLCASRVLVAASTDTQYFGPGTRLTVL.

The chain couples TRBV11-3 to TRBJ1-2; the D is unclear. V lost 0 bases and J lost 2, with 10 bases in between. CDR3 length equals 15 residues. Per germline, CDR1 SGHNT and CDR2 YENEEA. The DNA of the CDR3 is TGTGCCAGCAGCTTAGATCGGGTGATGAACTATGGCTACACCTTC. Protein sequence: CASSLDRVMNYGYTF.

The genes are TRBV9 and TRBJ2-1; tentatively, D is TRBD2 (7 bases). This CDR3 contains 14 residues. Trimming left V 4 bases short and J 7 bases short, with 15 bases between. Germline CDR1 SGDLS, CDR2 YYNGEE. CDR3 sequence (DNA): TGTGCCAGCAGCTCACCTAGGGGGGGAAATGAGCAGTTCTTC. This codes for CASSSPRGGNEQFF.

The table lists this clone with a count of one. CDR3: CASSAGSGPRTNEQFF. The CDR3, as DNA: TGTGCCAGCAGCGCCGGTAGTGGCCCTAGAACCAATGAGCAGTTCTTC. The rearrangement links TRBV9 to TRBJ2-1; D unclear. The ends were cut back, 3 bases at V and 6 bases at J, with 19 bases in the middle. This CDR3 is built from 16 residues. Per the germline V gene, CDR1 is SGDLS and CDR2 is YYNGEE.

The chain uses TRBV10-3 and TRBJ2-7; 8 bases map to TRBD1. Trimming took 4 bases from V and 3 from J; bases not matched to a gene: 11. The CDR3 consists of 16 residues. The germline CDR1 and CDR2 sequences are ENHRY and SYGVKD. The CDR3 region is CAISGGRGTGDYEQYF. The CDR3 coding sequence is TGTGCCATCAGTGGTGGTCGGGGGACAGGTGACTACGAGCAGTACTTC.

V usage is TRBV14 and J usage is TRBJ1-6; D is possibly TRBD1 (5 bases). The length of the CDR3 is 14 residues. V was cut by 7 bases and J by 8 bases, with 15 bases left in between. From germline, CDR1 is SGHDN and CDR2 FVKESK. The CDR3 DNA is TGTGCCAGCAACCAGGGAACGCGGGATTCACCCCTCCACTTT. Its protein product is CASNQGTRDSPLHF.

V is TRBV30 and J is TRBJ2-5; tentative D call: TRBD1 (6 bases). Germline V gives CDR1 GTSNPN, CDR2 SVGIG (reference sequence). Between the trimmed V and J ends, which lost 5 bases and 0 bases, there was a span of 16 bases. This CDR3 contains 15 residues. The CDR3 reads CAWGRQVSYQETQYF. The CDR3 DNA is TGTGCCTGGGGTAGACAGGTCTCGTACCAAGAGACCCAGTACTTC.

The gene calls are TRBV10-2 and TRBJ1-5, with D unresolved. The CDR3 sequence is 14 residues long. Germline assignment: CDR1 WSHSY and CDR2 SAAADI. V was pared by 3 bases and J by 0 bases, with 6 bases between. DNA of the CDR3: TGCGCCAGCAGTGACCTAGGTAGCAATCAGCCCCAGCATTTT. Translated, it gives CASSDLGSNQPQHF.

This clone was seen only a few times. The sample holds other DNA sequences that translate to the same CDR3. The chain joins TRBV5-1 to TRBJ1-2, with D perhaps TRBD1 (6 bases). Germline CDR1 and CDR2: SGHRS and YFSETQ. Trimming left V 0 bases short and J 0 bases short, with 6 bases between. The CDR3 is 14 amino acids. The CDR3 loop is CASSLAGANYGYTF. The CDR3 DNA reads as TGCGCCAGCAGCTTGGCAGGGGCTAACTATGGCTACACCTTC.

The CDR3 DNA is TGTGCCAGCAGTTTCCTAGCGGGAGGTGTAAATGAGCAGTTCTTC. As protein: CASSFLAGGVNEQFF. This chain uses TRBV27 with TRBJ2-1; 11 nucleotides line up with TRBD2. V trimming: 3 bases; J trimming: 7 bases; junction bases outside the gene matches: 5. The CDR3 consists of 15 residues. The V gene's germline CDR1 is MNHEY and CDR2 SMNVEV (reference sequence).

This chain uses TRBV11-2 with TRBJ2-5; possibly TRBD2 for D (5 bases). Germline CDR1 reads SGHAT; CDR2 reads FQNNGV. Trimming shortened V by 2 bases and J by 5 bases, and 15 bases separated the two germline ends. The CDR3 consists of 15 residues. CDR3 DNA sequence: TGTGCCAGCAGCTTATTAGTGGGGAGTTGGGAGACCCAGTACTTC. It codes for CASSLLVGSWETQYF.

The chain uses TRBV27 and TRBJ1-2; TRBD1 agrees at 8 bases. The J segment lost 6 bases and the V segment lost 5 bases, leaving 11 bases of the junction unmatched. The CDR3 totals 15 residues. The germline V gene encodes CDR1 MNHEY and CDR2 SMNVEV (reference sequence). In DNA form, the CDR3 reads TGTGCCAGCAGTCTTCTCCCGGACAGGGCCGATGGCTACACCTTC. Its protein product is CASSLLPDRADGYTF.

A note on this clone: An end of the junction differs from the germline gene, which may be a read error. The chain is built from TRBV12-3 or TRBV12-4 and TRBJ2-7; 9 bases fit TRBD1. This CDR3 spans 13 amino acids. CDR3 protein: CASSFSTGGANNF. CDR3 DNA sequence: TGTGCCAGCAGTTTCTCGACAGGGGGTGCAAATAACTTC.

This clone was found a few times. V is TRBV30 and J is TRBJ2-7; tentatively, D is TRBD1 (5 bases). CDR3 length: 14 residues. Trimming left V 3 bases short and J 3 bases short, with 15 bases between. Germline values: CDR1 GTSNPN, CDR2 SVGIG (reference sequence). The CDR3 coding sequence is TGTGCCTGGAGGAAGGGTCAGGGAATCTACGAGCAGTACTTC. Translating gives CAWRKGQGIYEQYF.

The chain has TRBV11-3 and TRBJ2-7; D possibly corresponds to TRBD2 (5 bases). Trimming pared 0 bases from V and 3 bases from J, leaving 9 bases between. CDR1 and CDR2 (germline): SGHNT, YENEEA. The CDR3 sequence is 14 residues long. CDR3 sequence reads: CASSLDSESYEQYF. In DNA, the CDR3 is TGTGCCAGCAGCTTAGATAGCGAAAGCTACGAGCAGTACTTC.

The genes are TRBV5-1 and TRBJ2-1; TRBD2 agrees at 14 bases. CDR1 is SGHRS, CDR2 YFSETQ, per germline. J was trimmed by 9 bases and V by 7 bases; bases with no gene match: 6. This CDR3 spans 14 amino acids. CDR3 DNA sequence: TGCGCCAGCGCCGGGACTAGCGGGGGATCTGAGCAGTTCTTC. As protein: CASAGTSGGSEQFF.

The V and J genes are TRBV7-9 and TRBJ2-1, with 8 bases matching TRBD2. Germline CDR1 and CDR2: SEHNR and FQNEAQ (reference sequence). The junction had 14 bases not matched to a gene; V was cut back by 5 bases and J by 5 bases. CDR3 length: 17 residues. The CDR3 sequence: CASSPWFGRGVHNEQFF. The CDR3 DNA sequence: TGTGCCAGCAGCCCCTGGTTCGGGCGGGGGGTCCACAATGAGCAGTTCTTC.

V is TRBV18 and J is TRBJ1-1; the match to TRBD1 covers 10 bases. The CDR3 spans 14 residues. Germline assignment: CDR1 KGHSH and CDR2 LQKENI. Trimming at V came to 0 bases and at J to 7 bases, leaving 2 bases not matched to a gene. The CDR3 loop is CASSPPRDRGEAFF. In DNA form, the CDR3 reads TGTGCCAGCTCACCACCTCGGGACAGGGGTGAAGCTTTCTTT.

J is TRBJ1-6 and V is TRBV3-1 (or the pseudogene TRBV3-2); D unresolved. CDR3 length: 14 amino acids. Per germline, CDR1 LGHDT and CDR2 YNNKEL (reference sequence). V gave up 0 bases and J gave up 5 bases, with 5 bases separating them. The CDR3 nucleotides are TGTGCCAGCAGCCAAGAACAGAATAATTCACCCCTCCACTTT. Protein sequence: CASSQEQNNSPLHF.

The sample holds one count of this clone. This CDR3 is CASSVRHATNEKLFF. The CDR3 region has the DNA TGTGCCAGTAGTGTGAGACATGCAACTAATGAAAAACTGTTTTTT. This sequence joins TRBV19 and TRBJ1-4, with no clear D. The CDR3 length is 15 residues. The V gene lost 5 bases and the J gene lost 0 bases, with 10 bases spanning the gap. Per germline, CDR1 LNHDA and CDR2 SQIVND (reference sequence). The full variable domain, in which reference TRBV19 and TRBJ1-4 provide the parts outside the CDR3, is DGGITQSPKYLFRKEGQNVTLSCEQNLNHDAMYWYRQDPGQGLRLIYYSQIVNDFQKGDIAEGYSVSREKKESFPLTVTSAQKNPTAFYLCASSVRHATNEKLFFGSGTQLSVL.

This chain links TRBV18 with TRBJ1-1; maybe TRBD1 (6 bases). The CDR3 spans 17 residues. CDR1 is KGHSH, CDR2 LQKENI, per germline. Trimming took 2 bases from V and 0 from J, leaving 16 bases between them. The CDR3 loop is CASSPRQGRRMNTEAFF. CDR3 sequence (DNA): TGTGCCAGCTCACCAAGGCAGGGGCGGAGGATGAACACTGAAGCTTTCTTT.

This clone was seen only once. The rearrangement uses TRBV7-3 and TRBJ2-7, with D unresolved. Germline V gives CDR1 SGHTA, CDR2 FQGTGA. Trimming took 1 base from V and 5 from J, leaving 12 bases between them. The length of the CDR3 is 14 residues. Written as DNA, the CDR3 is TGTGCCAGCAGCTTAAACGTCCGGAGTCACGAGCAGTACGTC. It is translated as CASSLNVRSHEQYV.

This chain joins TRBV12-3 or TRBV12-4 and TRBJ1-1, with 7 bases lining up with TRBD1. V lost 7 bases and J lost 8; bases outside the gene matches: 10. The CDR3 runs 13 residues. CDR3 DNA sequence: TGTGCCAGCACCACTCTTCTGGACAGGGAAGCTTTCTTT. Translated, it gives CASTTLLDREAFF.

This chain joins TRBV5-1 and TRBJ2-1; 10 bases line up with TRBD2. Trimming took 4 bases from V and 16 from J; bases not matched to a gene: 20. This CDR3 contains 16 residues. Germline V gene data show CDR1 as SGHRS and CDR2 as YFSETQ. DNA of the CDR3: TGCGCCAGCAGCAAAGGACTAGCGGCTAACATAGATCCAAACTTCTTC. It yields the protein CASSKGLAANIDPNFF.

In this sample, this clone turned up once. The chain recombines TRBV3-1 (or the pseudogene TRBV3-2) with TRBJ1-3, with TRBD1 identical over 10 bases. The CDR3 totals 20 residues. Trimming took 0 bases from V and 4 from J; bases not matched to a gene: 15. From germline, CDR1 is LGHDT and CDR2 YNNKEL (reference sequence). CDR3: CASSQDRDWGQGIKGNTIYF. DNA for the CDR3: TGTGCCAGCAGCCAAGATCGTGACTGGGGACAGGGGATTAAGGGAAACACCATATATTTT.

This clone was picked up one time. The rearrangement joins TRBV7-9 to TRBJ2-1, with 14 bases matching TRBD2. The CDR3 covers 18 residues. The J segment lost 5 bases and the V segment lost 2 bases, leaving 8 bases of the junction unmatched. Germline V gene data show CDR1 as SEHNR and CDR2 as FQNEAQ (reference sequence). The CDR3 is CASSLKLTSGGANNEQFF. The CDR3 DNA sequence: TGTGCCAGCAGCTTAAAGCTGACTAGCGGGGGGGCCAACAATGAGCAGTTCTTC.